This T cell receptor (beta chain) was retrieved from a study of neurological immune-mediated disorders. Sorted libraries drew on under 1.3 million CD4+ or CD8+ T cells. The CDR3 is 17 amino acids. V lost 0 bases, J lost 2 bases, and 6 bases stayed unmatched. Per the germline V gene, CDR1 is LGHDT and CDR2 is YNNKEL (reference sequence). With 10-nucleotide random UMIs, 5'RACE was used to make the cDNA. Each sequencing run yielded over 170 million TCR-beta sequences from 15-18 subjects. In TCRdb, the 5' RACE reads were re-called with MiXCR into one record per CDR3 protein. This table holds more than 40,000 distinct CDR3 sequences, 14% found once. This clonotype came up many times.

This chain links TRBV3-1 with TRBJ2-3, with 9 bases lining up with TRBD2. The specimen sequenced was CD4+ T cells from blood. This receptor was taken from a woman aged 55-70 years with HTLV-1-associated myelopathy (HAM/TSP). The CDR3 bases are TGTGCCAGCAGCCAAGATGTAGCGGGGGCCTCCACAGATACGCAGTATTTT. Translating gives CASSQDVAGASTDTQYF.